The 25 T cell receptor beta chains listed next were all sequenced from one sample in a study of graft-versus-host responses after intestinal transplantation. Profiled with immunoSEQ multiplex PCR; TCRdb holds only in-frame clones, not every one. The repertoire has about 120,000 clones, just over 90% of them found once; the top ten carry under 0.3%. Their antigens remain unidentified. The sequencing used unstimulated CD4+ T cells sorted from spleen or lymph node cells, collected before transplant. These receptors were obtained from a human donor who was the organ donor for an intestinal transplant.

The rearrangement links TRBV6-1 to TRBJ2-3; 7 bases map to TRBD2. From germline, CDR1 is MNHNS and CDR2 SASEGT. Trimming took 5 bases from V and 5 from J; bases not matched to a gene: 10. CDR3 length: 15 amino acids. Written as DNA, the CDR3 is TGTGCCAGCAGTCGAGCGGGGATAGCGGGAGATACGCAGTATTTT. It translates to CASSRAGIAGDTQYF.

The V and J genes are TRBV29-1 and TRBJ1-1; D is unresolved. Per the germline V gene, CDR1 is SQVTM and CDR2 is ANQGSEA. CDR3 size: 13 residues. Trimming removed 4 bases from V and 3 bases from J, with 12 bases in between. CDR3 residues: CSVGVIVDTEAFF. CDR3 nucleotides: TGCAGCGTTGGAGTGATAGTGGACACTGAAGCTTTCTTT. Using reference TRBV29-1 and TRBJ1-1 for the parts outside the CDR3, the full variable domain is SAVISQKPSRDICQRGTSLTIQCQVDSQVTMMFWYRQQPGQSLTLIATANQGSEATYESGFVIDKFPISRPNLTFSTLTVSNMSPEDSSIYLCSVGVIVDTEAFFGQGTRLTVV.

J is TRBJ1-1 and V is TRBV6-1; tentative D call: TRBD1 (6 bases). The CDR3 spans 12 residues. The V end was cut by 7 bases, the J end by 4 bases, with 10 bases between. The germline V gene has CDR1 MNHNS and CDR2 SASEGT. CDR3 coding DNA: TGTGCCAGCAACAGGGCGGGCACTGAAGCTTTCTTT. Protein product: CASNRAGTEAFF.

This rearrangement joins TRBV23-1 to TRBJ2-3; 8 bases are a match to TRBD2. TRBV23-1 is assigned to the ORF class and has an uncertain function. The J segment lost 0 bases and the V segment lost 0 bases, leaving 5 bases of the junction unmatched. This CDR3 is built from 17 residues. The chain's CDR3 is CASSQSGTSGSTDTQYF. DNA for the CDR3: TGCGCCAGCAGTCAATCAGGAACTAGCGGAAGCACAGATACGCAGTATTTT.

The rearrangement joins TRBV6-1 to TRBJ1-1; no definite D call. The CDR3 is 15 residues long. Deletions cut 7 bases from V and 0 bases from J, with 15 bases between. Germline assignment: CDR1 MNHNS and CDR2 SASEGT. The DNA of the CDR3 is TGTGCCAGCAAGGAATTGGGTAGCGTGAACACTGAAGCTTTCTTT. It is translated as CASKELGSVNTEAFF.

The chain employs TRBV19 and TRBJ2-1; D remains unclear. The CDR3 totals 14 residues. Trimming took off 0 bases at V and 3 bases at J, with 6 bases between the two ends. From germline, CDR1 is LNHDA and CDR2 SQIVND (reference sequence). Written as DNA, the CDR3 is TGTGCCAGTAGTATAGAAGGCGTCTACAATGAGCAGTTCTTC. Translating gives CASSIEGVYNEQFF. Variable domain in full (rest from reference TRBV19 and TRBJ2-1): DGGITQSPKYLFRKEGQNVTLSCEQNLNHDAMYWYRQDPGQGLRLIYYSQIVNDFQKGDIAEGYSVSREKKESFPLTVTSAQKNPTAFYLCASSIEGVYNEQFFGPGTRLTVL.

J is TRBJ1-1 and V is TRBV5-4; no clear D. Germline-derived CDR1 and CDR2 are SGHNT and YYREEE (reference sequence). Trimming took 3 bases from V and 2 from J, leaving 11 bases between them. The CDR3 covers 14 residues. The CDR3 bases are TGTGCCAGCAGCTGGACTAGCAGAAACACTGAAGCTTTCTTT. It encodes CASSWTSRNTEAFF.

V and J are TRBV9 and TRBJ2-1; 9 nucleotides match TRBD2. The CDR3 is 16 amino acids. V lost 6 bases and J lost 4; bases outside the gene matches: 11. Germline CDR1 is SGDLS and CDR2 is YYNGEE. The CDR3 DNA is TGTGCCAGCATTCTCGGGCGGGAGGGGTCGTACAATGAGCAGTTCTTC. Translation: CASILGREGSYNEQFF.

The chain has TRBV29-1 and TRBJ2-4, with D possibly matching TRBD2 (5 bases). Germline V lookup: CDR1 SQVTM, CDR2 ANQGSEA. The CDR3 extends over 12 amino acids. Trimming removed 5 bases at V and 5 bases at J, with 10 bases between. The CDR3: CSVLKGENIQYF. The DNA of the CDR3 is TGCAGCGTTCTCAAGGGAGAAAACATTCAGTACTTC.

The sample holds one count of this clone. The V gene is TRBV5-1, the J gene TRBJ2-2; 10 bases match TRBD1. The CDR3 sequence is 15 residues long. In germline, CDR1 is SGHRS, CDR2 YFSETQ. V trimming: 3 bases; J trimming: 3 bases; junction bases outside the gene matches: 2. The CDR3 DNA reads TGCGCCAGCAGCTATGGGACAGGGGACACCGGGGAGCTGTTTTTT. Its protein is CASSYGTGDTGELFF.

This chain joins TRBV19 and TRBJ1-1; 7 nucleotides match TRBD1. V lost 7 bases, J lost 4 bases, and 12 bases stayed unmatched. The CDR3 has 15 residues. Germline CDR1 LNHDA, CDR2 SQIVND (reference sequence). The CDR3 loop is CASTDSTGPGTEAFF. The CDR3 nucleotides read TGTGCCAGTACCGATTCGACAGGGCCGGGCACTGAAGCTTTCTTT.

The CDR3 DNA follows: TGCGCCAGCAGCTTGCTTCCCGCAGGTACCTACGAGCAGTACTTC. Amino acid sequence: CASSLLPAGTYEQYF. V and J are TRBV5-1 and TRBJ2-7; D is ambiguous. The CDR3 covers 15 residues. Germline V CDR1 and CDR2: SGHRS, YFSETQ. Trimming cost V 1 base and J 2 bases, with 13 bases left between them.

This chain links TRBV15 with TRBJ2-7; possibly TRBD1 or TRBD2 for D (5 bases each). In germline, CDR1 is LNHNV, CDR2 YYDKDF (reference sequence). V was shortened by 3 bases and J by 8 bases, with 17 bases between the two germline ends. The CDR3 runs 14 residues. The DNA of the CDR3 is TGTGCCACCAGCAGGGAGTCGTGGGGGTCCAAGCAGTACTTC. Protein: CATSRESWGSKQYF.

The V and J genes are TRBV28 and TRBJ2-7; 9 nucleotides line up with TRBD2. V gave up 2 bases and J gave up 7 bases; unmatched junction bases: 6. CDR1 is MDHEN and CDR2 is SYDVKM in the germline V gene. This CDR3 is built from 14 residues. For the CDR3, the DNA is TGTGCCAGCAGTTTAGTAGCGGGAGCTTGGGAGCAGTACTTC. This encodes CASSLVAGAWEQYF.

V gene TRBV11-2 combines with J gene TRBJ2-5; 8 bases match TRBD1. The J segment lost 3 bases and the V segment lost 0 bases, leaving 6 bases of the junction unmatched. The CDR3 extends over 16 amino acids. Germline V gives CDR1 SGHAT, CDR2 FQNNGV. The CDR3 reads CASSLDLLTGEETQYF. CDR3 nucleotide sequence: TGTGCCAGCAGCTTAGATCTCCTGACAGGGGAAGAGACCCAGTACTTC.

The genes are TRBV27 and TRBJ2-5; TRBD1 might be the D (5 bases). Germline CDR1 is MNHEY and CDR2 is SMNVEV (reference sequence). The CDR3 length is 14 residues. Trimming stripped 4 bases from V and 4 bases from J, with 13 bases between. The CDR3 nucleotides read TGTGCCAGCAGTTCCCCGGGTAGGGGAGAGACCCAGTACTTC. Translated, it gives CASSSPGRGETQYF.

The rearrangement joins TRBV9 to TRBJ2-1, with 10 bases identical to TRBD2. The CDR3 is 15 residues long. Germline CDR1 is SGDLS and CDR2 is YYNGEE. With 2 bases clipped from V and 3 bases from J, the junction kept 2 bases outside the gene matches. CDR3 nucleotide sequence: TGTGCCAGCAGCGTTCAGCGGGAGGGCTACAATGAGCAGTTCTTC. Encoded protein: CASSVQREGYNEQFF. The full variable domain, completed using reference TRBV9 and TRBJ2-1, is DSGVTQTPKHLITATGQRVTLRCSPRSGDLSVYWYQQSLDQGLQFLIQYYNGEERAKGNILERFSAQQFPDLHSELNLSSLELGDSALYFCASSVQREGYNEQFFGPGTRLTVL.

The CDR3 reads CASSPLGQTNTGELFF. In nucleotides, the CDR3 is TGTGCCAGCAGCCCGCTCGGACAGACGAACACCGGGGAGCTGTTTTTT. This sequence joins TRBV9 and TRBJ2-2; TRBD1 might be the D (6 bases). V was clipped by 4 bases and J by 0 bases, with 13 bases between them. CDR1 is SGDLS and CDR2 is YYNGEE in the germline V gene. CDR3 length equals 16 residues.

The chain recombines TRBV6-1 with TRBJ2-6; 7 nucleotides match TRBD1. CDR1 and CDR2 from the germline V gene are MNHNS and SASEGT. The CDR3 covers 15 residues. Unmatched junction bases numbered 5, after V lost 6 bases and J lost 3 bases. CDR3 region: CASRTGESGANVLTF. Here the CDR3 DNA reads TGTGCCAGCAGAACAGGGGAGAGTGGGGCCAACGTCCTGACTTTC.

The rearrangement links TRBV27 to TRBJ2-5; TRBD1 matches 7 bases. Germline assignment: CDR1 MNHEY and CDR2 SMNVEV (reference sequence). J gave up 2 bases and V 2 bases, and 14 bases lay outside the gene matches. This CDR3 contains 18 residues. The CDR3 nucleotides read TGTGCCAGCAGTTTAAGAGGGGTACAGGGGACAAGGCAAGAGACCCAGTACTTC. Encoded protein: CASSLRGVQGTRQETQYF.

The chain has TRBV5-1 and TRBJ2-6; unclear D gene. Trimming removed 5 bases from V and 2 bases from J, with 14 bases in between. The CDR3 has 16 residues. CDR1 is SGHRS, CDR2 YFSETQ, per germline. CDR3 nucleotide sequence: TGCGCCAGCAGGCTCCACAGCAGGACTGGGGCCAACGTCCTGACTTTC. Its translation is CASRLHSRTGANVLTF. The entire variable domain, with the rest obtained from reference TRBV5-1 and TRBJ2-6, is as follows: KAGVTQTPRYLIKTRGQQVTLSCSPISGHRSVSWYQQTPGQGLQFLFEYFSETQRNKGNFPGRFSGRQFSNSRSEMNVSTLELGDSALYLCASRLHSRTGANVLTFGAGSRLTVL.

This chain's CDR3 is CSVPTPGTSRETQYF. The CDR3, as DNA: TGCAGCGTTCCCACCCCCGGGACTAGTCGAGAGACCCAGTACTTC. V usage is TRBV29-1 and J usage is TRBJ2-5; 8 bases map to TRBD2. The CDR3 covers 15 residues. The trim removed 5 bases at V and 4 bases at J, leaving 12 bases unmatched. Germline V gene sequence: CDR1 SQVTM, CDR2 ANQGSEA.

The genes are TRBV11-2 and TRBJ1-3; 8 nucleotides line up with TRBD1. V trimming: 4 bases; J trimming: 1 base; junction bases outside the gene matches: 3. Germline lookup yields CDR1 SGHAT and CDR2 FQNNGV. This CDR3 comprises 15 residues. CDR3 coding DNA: TGTGCCAGCAGCTCCGGGACAGGATCTGGAAACACCATATATTTT. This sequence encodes CASSSGTGSGNTIYF.

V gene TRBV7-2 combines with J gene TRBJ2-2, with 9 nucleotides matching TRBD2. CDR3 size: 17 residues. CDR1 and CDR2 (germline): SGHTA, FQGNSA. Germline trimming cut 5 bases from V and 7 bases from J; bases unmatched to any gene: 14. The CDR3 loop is CASSLFDLAGFGGELFF. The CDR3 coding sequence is TGTGCCAGCAGCCTTTTCGACCTAGCGGGATTTGGCGGGGAGCTGTTTTTT.

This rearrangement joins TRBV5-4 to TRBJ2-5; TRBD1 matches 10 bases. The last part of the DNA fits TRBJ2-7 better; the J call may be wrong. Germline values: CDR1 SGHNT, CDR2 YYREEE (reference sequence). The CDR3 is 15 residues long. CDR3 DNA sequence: TGTGCCAGCAGCCACTCCGGGACAGGGGACTACGAGCAGTACTTC. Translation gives CASSHSGTGDYEQYF.